This T cell receptor beta chain was recorded in a study of blood T cell repertoires in COVID-19. Study at large: Collection of acute and convalescent COVID-19 samples took place in the United States, Italy and Spain. Sources were T cells, B-cell-depleted T cells, or PBMCs; the material itself was cDNA or gDNA.

Trimming took off 1 base at V and 0 bases at J, with 4 bases between the two ends. CDR1 and CDR2 (germline): SNHLY, FYNNEI. The CDR3 runs to 14 residues. Authors' analysis steps: Scientists estimated how many nucleated cells there were by amplifying reference gene primers. Clones were sequenced by immunoSEQ multiplex PCR, and TCRdb holds only the in-frame ones, with some missing. V, J and clone size were drawn from that table, and D and trimming were deduced from the DNA. The sample has 150,000 or so clones, roughly four fifths seen once. Material: peripheral blood. This chain links TRBV2 with TRBJ2-4, with D unclear. This clonotype was sampled from a human donor in a cohort sampled during active COVID-19. CDR3 bases: TGTGCCAGCAGTGAAGAACTAGCCAAAAACATTCAGTACTTC. Its translation is CASSEELAKNIQYF.